The sequence of this T cell receptor (beta chain) was determined in a study of blood T cells in healthy people across ages. A second PCR, run for 7 to 11 cycles, used a sample-barcoded 5' primer plus a J-beta primer mix. TCRdb recomputed calls from the 5' RACE reads with MiXCR, one row per CDR3 protein. Of roughly 700,000 distinct CDR3 sequences in the sample, around 25% are singletons; the top ten hold more than 8%. About this clonotype itself: The antigen is unknown.

The study's findings and limits: Donor CMV status, an unknown factor, possibly confounded changes in expanded clonotypes.

These sequences were also reported in another study, on T cells of mothers and their children. That work adds: RNA that had been extracted went wholly into cDNA synthesis, at roughly 1.5 ug per 15 ul. Each child gave approximately 2.8 million TCR beta CDR3 reads (each mother, over 9.5 million). There were no persistent microchimeric T cell clones detected.

The sample was blood. This sequence originates from a boy younger than 18 in good health.

CDR3: CASSHGTGATNEKLFF. The CDR3 bases are TGTGCCAGCAGCCATGGGACAGGGGCAACTAATGAAAAACTGTTTTTT. The chain is built from TRBV4-2 and TRBJ1-4; 10 bases agree with TRBD1. CDR3 length equals 16 residues. Germline CDR1 LGHNA, CDR2 YNFKEQ. After removal of 3 bases from V and 0 bases from J, the junction contained 1 base not matched to a gene.